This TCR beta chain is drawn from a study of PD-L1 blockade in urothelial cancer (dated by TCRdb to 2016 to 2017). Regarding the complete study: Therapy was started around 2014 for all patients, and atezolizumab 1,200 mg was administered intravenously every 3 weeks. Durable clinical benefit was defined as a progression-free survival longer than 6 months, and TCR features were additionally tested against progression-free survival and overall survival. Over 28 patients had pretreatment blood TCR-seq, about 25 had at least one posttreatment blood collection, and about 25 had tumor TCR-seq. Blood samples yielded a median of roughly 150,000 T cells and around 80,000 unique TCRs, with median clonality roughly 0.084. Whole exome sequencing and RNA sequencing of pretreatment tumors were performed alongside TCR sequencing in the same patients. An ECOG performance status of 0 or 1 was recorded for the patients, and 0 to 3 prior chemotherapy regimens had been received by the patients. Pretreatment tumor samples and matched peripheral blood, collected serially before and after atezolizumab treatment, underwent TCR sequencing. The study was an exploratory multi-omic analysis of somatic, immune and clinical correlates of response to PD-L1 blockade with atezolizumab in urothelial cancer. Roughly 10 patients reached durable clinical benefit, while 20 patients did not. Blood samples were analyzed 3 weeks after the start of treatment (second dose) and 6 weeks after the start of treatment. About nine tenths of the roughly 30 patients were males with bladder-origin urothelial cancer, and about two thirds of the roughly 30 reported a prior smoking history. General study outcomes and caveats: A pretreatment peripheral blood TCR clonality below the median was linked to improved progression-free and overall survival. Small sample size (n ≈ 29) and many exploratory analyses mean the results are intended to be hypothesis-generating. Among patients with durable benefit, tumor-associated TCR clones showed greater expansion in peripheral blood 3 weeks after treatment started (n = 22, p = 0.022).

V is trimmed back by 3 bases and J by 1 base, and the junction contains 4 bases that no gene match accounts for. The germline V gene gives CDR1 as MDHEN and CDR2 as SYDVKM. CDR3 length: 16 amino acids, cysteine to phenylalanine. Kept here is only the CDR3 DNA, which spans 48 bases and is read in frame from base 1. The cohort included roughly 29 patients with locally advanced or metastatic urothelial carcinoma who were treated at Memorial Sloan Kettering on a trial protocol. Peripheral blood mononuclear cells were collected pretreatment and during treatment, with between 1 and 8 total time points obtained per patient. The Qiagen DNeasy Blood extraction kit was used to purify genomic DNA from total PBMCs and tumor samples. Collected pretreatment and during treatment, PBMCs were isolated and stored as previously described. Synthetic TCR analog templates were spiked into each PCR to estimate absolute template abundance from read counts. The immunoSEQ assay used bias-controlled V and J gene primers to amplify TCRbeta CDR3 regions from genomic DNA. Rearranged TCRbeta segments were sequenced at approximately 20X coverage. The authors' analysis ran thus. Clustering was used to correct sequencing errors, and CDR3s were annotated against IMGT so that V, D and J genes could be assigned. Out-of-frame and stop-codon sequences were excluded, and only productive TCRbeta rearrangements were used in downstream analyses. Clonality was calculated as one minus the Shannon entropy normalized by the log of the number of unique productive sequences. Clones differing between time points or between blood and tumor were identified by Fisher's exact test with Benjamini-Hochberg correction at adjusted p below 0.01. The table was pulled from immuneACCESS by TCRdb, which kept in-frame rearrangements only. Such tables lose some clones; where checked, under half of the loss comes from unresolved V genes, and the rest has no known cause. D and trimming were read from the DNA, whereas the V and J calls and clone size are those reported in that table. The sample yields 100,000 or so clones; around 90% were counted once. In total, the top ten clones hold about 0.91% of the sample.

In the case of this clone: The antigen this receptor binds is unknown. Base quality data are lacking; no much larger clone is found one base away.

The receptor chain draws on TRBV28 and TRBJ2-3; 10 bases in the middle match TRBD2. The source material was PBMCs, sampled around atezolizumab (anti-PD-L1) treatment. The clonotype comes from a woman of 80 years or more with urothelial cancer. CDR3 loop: CASSFRTSGRTDTQYF. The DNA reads TGTGCCAGCAGTTTCCGGACTAGCGGCCGCACAGATACGCAGTATTTT.